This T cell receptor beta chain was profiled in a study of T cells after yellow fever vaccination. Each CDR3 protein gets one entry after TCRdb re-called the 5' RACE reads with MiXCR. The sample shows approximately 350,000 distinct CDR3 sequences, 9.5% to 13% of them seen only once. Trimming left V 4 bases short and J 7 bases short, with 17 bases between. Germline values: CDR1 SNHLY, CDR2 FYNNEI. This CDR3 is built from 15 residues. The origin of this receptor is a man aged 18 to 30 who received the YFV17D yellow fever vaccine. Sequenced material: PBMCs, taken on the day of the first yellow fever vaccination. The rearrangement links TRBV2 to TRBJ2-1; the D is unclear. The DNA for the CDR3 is TGTGCCAGCAGTGTAGCTCGCCCACAGACGAATGAGCAGTTCTTC. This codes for CASSVARPQTNEQFF.